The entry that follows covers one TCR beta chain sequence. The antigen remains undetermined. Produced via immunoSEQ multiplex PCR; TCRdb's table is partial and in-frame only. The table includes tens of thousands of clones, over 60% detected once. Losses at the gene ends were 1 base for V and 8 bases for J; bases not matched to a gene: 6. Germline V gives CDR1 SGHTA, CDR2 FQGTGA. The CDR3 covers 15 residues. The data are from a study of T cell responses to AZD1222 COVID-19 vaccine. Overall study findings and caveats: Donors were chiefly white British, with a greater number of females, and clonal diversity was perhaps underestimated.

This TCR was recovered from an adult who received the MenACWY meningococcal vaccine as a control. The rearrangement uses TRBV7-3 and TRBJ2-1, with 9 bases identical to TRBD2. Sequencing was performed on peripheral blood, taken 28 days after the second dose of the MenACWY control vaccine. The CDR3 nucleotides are TGTGCCAGCAGCTTAAGTCCTAGCGGGATCGATGAGCAGTTCTTC. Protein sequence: CASSLSPSGIDEQFF.